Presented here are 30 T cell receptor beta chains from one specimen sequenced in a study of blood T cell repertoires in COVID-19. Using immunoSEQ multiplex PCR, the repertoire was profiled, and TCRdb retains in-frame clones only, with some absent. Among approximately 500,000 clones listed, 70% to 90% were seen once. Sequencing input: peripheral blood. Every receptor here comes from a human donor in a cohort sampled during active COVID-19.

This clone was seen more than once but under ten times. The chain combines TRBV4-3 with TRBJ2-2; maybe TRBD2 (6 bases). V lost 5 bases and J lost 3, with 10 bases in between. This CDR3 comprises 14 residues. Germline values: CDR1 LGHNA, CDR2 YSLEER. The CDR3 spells CASSVGGDTGELFF. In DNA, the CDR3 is TGCGCCAGCAGCGTGGGGGGAGACACCGGGGAGCTGTTTTTT.

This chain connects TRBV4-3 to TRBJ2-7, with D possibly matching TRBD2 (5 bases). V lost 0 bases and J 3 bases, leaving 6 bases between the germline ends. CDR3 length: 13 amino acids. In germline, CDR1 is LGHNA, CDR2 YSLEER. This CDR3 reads CASSQDGDYEQYF. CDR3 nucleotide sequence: TGCGCCAGCAGCCAAGACGGGGACTACGAGCAGTACTTC.

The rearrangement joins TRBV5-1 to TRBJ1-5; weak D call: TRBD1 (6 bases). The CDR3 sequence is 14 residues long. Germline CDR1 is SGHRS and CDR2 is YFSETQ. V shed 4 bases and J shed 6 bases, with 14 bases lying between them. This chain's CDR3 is CASSPGQLGQPQHF. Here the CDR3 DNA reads TGCGCCAGCAGCCCGGGACAACTGGGTCAGCCCCAGCATTTT.

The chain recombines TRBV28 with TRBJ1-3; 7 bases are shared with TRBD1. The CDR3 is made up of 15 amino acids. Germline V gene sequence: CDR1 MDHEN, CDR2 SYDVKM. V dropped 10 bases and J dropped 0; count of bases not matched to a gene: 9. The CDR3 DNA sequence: TGTGCCACCACAGGGGCCCCTTTCTCTGGAAACACCATATATTTT. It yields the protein CATTGAPFSGNTIYF.

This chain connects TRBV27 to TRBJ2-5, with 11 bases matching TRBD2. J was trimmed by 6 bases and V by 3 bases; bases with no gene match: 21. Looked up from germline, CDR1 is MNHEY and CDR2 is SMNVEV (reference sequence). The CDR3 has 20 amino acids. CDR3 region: CASSFGGPGEVAGGGKTQYF. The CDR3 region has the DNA TGTGCCAGCAGTTTCGGGGGACCGGGGGAGGTAGCGGGAGGGGGCAAGACCCAGTACTTC.

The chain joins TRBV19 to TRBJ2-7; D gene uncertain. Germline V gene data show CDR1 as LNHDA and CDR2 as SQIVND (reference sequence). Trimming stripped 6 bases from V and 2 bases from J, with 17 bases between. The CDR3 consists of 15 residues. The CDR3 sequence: CASRSLSRSTYEQYF. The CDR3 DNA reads TGTGCCAGTAGATCATTGTCGCGGTCGACCTACGAGCAGTACTTC.

CDR3 loop: CASSSHSGPIYNEQFF. In nucleotides, the CDR3 is TGTGCCAGTAGTTCTCACAGCGGGCCGATCTACAATGAGCAGTTCTTC. The rearrangement uses TRBV19 and TRBJ2-1, with D possibly TRBD2 on 6 matching bases. This CDR3 has 16 amino acids. The germline V and J ends were trimmed by 5 bases and 3 bases, with 17 bases remaining between them. CDR1 LNHDA and CDR2 SQIVND come from the germline V gene (reference sequence).

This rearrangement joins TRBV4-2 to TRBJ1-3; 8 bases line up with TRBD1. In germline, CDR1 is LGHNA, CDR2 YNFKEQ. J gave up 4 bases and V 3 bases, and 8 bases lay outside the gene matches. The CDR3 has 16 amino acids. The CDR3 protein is CASSQDSQGAGNTIYF. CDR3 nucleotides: TGTGCCAGCAGCCAGGACTCCCAGGGGGCCGGAAACACCATATATTTT.

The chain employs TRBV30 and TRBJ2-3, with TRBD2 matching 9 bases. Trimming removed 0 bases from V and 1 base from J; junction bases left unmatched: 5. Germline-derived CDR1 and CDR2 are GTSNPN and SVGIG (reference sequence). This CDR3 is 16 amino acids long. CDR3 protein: CAWSVLGGGGTDTQYF. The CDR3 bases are TGTGCCTGGAGTGTACTCGGCGGGGGGGGCACAGATACGCAGTATTTT.

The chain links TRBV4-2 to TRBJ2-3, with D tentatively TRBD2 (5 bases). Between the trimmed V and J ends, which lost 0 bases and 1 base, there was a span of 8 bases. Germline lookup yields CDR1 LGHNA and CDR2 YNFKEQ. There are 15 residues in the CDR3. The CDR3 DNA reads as TGTGCCAGCAGCCAAGACGGGCGGGGCACAGATACGCAGTATTTT. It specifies CASSQDGRGTDTQYF.

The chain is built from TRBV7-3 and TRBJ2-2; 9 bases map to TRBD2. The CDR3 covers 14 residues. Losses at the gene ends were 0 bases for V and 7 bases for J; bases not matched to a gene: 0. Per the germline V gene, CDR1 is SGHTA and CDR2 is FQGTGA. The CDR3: CASSLTSGSGELFF. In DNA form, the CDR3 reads TGTGCCAGCAGCTTAACTAGCGGGAGCGGGGAGCTGTTTTTT.

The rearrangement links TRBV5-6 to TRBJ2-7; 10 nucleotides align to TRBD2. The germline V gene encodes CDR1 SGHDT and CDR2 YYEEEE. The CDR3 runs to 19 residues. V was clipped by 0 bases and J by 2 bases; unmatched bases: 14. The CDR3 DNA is TGTGCCAGCAGCTTGGCCGTTTTCGCGATACTAGCGGGACCCTACGAGCAGTACTTC. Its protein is CASSLAVFAILAGPYEQYF.

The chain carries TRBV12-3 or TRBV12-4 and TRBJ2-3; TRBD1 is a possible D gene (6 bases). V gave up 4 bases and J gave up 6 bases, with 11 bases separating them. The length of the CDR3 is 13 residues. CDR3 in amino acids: CASSSAGVDTQYF. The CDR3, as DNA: TGTGCCAGCAGTTCGGCAGGGGTGGATACGCAGTATTTT.

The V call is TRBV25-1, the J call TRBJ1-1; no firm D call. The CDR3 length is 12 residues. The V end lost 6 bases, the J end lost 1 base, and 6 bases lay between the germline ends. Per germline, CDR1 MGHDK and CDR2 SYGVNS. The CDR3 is CASRGPNTEAFF. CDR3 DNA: TGTGCCAGCAGGGGCCCGAACACTGAAGCTTTCTTT.

DNA for the CDR3: TGTGCCACCAGTGATTCAGGGACTAACTATGGCTACACCTTC. It encodes CATSDSGTNYGYTF. The chain joins TRBV24-1 to TRBJ1-2, with D tentatively TRBD1 (5 bases). CDR3 size: 14 residues. In germline, CDR1 is KGHDR, CDR2 SFDVKD. The V gene lost 2 bases and the J gene lost 0 bases, with 6 bases spanning the gap.

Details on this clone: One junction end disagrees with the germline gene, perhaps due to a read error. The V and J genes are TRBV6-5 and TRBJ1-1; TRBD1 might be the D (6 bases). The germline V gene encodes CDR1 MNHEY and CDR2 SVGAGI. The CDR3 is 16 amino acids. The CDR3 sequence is CARSYGGGRGGTEAFF. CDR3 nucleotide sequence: TGTGCCCGCAGTTACGGCGGGGGGCGCGGGGGGACTGAAGCTTTCTTT.

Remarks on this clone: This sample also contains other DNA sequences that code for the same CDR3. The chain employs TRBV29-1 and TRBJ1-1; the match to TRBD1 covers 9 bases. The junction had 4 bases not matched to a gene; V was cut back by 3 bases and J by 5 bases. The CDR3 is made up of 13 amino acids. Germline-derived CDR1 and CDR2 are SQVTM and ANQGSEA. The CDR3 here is CSVEGQGGTEAFF. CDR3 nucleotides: TGCAGCGTTGAGGGACAGGGAGGGACTGAAGCTTTCTTT.

CDR3 sequence: CASSGTIGTYEQYF. DNA for the CDR3: TGTGCCAGCAGCGGGACTATCGGAACCTACGAGCAGTACTTC. The J gene is TRBJ2-7, the V gene TRBV5-6, with 7 positions matching TRBD2. The germline gives CDR1 SGHDT, CDR2 YYEEEE. There are 14 residues in the CDR3. V lost 4 bases, J lost 2 bases, and 6 bases stayed unmatched. Together with reference TRBV5-6 and TRBJ2-7, the CDR3 gives the full variable domain: DAGVTQSPTHLIKTRGQQVTLRCSPKSGHDTVSWYQQALGQGPQFIFQYYEEEERQRGNFPDRFSGHQFPNYSSELNVNALLLGDSALYLCASSGTIGTYEQYFGPGTRLTVT.

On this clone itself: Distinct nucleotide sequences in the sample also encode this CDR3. The CDR3 is CSAKTGNYGYTF. The CDR3 coding sequence is TGCAGCGCTAAGACAGGCAACTATGGCTACACCTTC. V gene TRBV29-1 combines with J gene TRBJ1-2, with TRBD1 as a possible D gene (6 bases). CDR3 length: 12 amino acids. CDR1 SQVTM and CDR2 ANQGSEA come from the germline V gene. The germline V and J ends were trimmed by 7 bases and 2 bases, with 11 bases remaining between them. The variable domain in full, completed from reference TRBV29-1 and TRBJ1-2, reads SAVISQKPSRDICQRGTSLTIQCQVDSQVTMMFWYRQQPGQSLTLIATANQGSEATYESGFVIDKFPISRPNLTFSTLTVSNMSPEDSSIYLCSAKTGNYGYTFGSGTRLTVV.

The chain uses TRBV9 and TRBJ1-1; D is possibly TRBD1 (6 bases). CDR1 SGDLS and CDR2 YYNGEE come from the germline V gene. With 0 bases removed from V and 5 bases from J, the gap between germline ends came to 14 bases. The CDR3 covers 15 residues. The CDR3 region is CASSVEGTWGTEAFF. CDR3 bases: TGTGCCAGCAGCGTAGAAGGGACATGGGGGACTGAAGCTTTCTTT.

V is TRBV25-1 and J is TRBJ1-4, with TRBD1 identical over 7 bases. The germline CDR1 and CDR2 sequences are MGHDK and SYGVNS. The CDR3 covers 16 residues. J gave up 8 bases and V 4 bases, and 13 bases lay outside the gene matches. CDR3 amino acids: CASSVRKTGTVEKLFF. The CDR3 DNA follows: TGTGCCAGCAGTGTAAGGAAGACAGGGACGGTGGAAAAACTGTTTTTT.

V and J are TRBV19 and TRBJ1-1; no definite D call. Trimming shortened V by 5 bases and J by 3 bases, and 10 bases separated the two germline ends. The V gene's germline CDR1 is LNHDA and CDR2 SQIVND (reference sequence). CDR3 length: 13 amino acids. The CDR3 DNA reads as TGTGCCAGTAGTTTACAGAGGGACACTGAAGCTTTCTTT. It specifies CASSLQRDTEAFF.

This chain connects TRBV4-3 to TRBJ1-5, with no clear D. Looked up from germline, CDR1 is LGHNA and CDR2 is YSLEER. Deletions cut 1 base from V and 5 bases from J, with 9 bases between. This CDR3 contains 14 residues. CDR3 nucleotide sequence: TGCGCCAGCAGCCAAGGAAACGGGTATCAGCCCCAGCATTTT. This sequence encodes CASSQGNGYQPQHF.

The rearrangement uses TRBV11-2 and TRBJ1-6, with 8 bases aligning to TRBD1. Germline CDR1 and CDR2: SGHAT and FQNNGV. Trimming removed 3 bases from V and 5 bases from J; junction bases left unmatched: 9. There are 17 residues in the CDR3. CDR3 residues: CASSFTRRDRNNSPLHF. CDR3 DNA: TGTGCCAGCAGCTTCACACGAAGGGACAGGAATAATTCACCCCTCCACTTT.

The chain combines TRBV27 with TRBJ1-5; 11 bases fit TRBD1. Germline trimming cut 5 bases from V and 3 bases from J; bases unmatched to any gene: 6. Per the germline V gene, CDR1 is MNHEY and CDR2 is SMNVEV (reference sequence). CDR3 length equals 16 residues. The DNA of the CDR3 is TGTGCCAGCAGTCACGGACAGGGGGCGAACAATCAGCCCCAGCATTTT. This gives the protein CASSHGQGANNQPQHF.

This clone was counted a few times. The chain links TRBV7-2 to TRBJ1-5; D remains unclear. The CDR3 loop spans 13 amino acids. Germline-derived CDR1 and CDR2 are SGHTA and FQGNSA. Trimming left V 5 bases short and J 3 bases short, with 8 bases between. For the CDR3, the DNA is TGTGCCAGCAGCGTAGGGCACAATCAGCCCCAGCATTTT. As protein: CASSVGHNQPQHF.

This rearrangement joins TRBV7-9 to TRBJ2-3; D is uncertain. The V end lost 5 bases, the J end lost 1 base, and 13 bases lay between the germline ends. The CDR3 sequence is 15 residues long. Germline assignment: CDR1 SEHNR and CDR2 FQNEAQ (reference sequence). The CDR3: CASSQLVVGTDTQYF. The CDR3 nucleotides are TGTGCCAGCAGCCAACTCGTTGTGGGCACAGATACGCAGTATTTT.

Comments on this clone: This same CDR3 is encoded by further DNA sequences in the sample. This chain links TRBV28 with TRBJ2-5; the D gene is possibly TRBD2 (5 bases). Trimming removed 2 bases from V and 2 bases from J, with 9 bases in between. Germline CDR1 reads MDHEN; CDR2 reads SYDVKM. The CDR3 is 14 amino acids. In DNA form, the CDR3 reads TGTGCCAGCAGTTTACGGCTAGCTCAAGAGACCCAGTACTTC. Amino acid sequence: CASSLRLAQETQYF.

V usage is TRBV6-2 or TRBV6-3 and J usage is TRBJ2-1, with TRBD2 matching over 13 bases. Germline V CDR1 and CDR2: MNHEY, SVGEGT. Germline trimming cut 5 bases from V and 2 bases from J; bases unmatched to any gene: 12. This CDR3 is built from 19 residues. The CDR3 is CASSQTSGRANRPYNEQFF. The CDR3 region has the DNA TGTGCCAGCAGTCAAACTAGCGGGAGGGCCAACAGACCCTACAATGAGCAGTTCTTC.

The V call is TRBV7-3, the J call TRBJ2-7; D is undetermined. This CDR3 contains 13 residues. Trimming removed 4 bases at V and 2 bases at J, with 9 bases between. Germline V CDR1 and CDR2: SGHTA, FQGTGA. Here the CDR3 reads CASSSEHTYEQYF. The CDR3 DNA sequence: TGTGCCAGCAGCTCTGAACACACCTACGAGCAGTACTTC.